These 26 T cell receptor beta chains were all obtained from the same sample, sequenced in a study of Graves' ophthalmopathy and Graves' hyperthyroidism. As the template, RNA transcripts were used to amplify TCR beta CDR3 regions. RT-PCR in the first round used HTBI primers; a second-round multiplex PCR followed. In TCRdb, the multiplex PCR reads were re-called with MiXCR into one record per CDR3 protein. This sample has roughly 400,000 distinct CDR3 sequences, with around 18% found just once. Sequenced: peripheral blood. Every receptor here comes from a woman aged 18-35 years with Graves' ophthalmopathy.

This clonotype has at least ten counts. The V call is TRBV19, the J call TRBJ2-2, with D possibly matching TRBD2 (6 bases). CDR3 length equals 15 residues. The V and J ends lost 5 bases and 2 bases respectively, with 12 bases between them. The germline CDR1 and CDR2 sequences are LNHDA and SQIVND (reference sequence). In DNA form, the CDR3 reads TGTGCCAGTAGTCGACCGGGAGTAAACACCGGGGAGCTGTTTTTT. Residues: CASSRPGVNTGELFF.

This clonotype was picked up many times. The chain recombines TRBV5-1 with TRBJ1-1; D gene unclear. The CDR3 length is 16 residues. The germline V gene encodes CDR1 SGHRS and CDR2 YFSETQ. V gave up 0 bases and J gave up 2 bases, with 14 bases separating them. The chain's CDR3 is CASSLVPGTLNTEAFF. CDR3 bases: TGCGCCAGCAGCTTGGTACCGGGAACCCTCAACACTGAAGCTTTCTTT.

The sample holds many counts of this clonotype. The CDR3 loop reads CASRWFWDYGYTF. The DNA of the CDR3 is TGTGCCAGCAGGTGGTTTTGGGACTATGGCTACACCTTC. The chain has TRBV6-2 or TRBV6-3 and TRBJ1-2; D unclear. The CDR3 totals 13 residues. Trimming stripped 6 bases from V and 3 bases from J, with 11 bases between. CDR1 is MNHEY, CDR2 SVGEGT, per germline.

This clonotype was seen many times. The rearrangement links TRBV29-1 to TRBJ1-1, with D uncertain. The germline V gene encodes CDR1 SQVTM and CDR2 ANQGSEA. Trimming took off 5 bases at V and 1 base at J, with 8 bases between the two ends. This CDR3 spans 12 amino acids. The CDR3 DNA follows: TGCAGCGTTAAATCAGGGAACACTGAAGCTTTCTTT. Protein sequence: CSVKSGNTEAFF.

This clonotype was recorded at least ten times. J is TRBJ1-1 and V is TRBV11-2; no reliable D call. The V end lost 5 bases, the J end lost 7 bases, and 26 bases lay between the germline ends. The length of the CDR3 is 17 residues. The germline CDR1 and CDR2 sequences are SGHAT and FQNNGV. The CDR3 nucleotides read TGTGCCAGCAGCCATCTTCGTCGGGGATGGGTCGAGATTGAAGCTTTCTTT. This encodes CASSHLRRGWVEIEAFF.

Ten or more counts support this clonotype. V and J are TRBV12-3 or TRBV12-4 and TRBJ1-2, with a possible D match to TRBD1 (5 bases). This CDR3 spans 14 amino acids. Between the trimmed V and J ends, which lost 3 bases and 4 bases, there was a span of 12 bases. The CDR3 spells CASSFRVSSYGYTF. The CDR3 nucleotides read TGTGCCAGCAGTTTCAGGGTCTCGAGCTATGGCTACACCTTC.

This clonotype was found many times. The gene calls are TRBV18 and TRBJ1-1; no clear D. Trimming removed 8 bases at V and 1 base at J, with 8 bases between. Germline-derived CDR1 and CDR2 are KGHSH and LQKENI. The CDR3 spans 12 residues. The CDR3 reads CASRAENTEAFF. The CDR3 nucleotides are TGTGCCAGCCGGGCGGAGAACACTGAAGCTTTCTTT.

This clonotype was seen ten or more times. The chain carries TRBV4-1 and TRBJ1-1; tentatively, D is TRBD1 (5 bases). The germline V gene encodes CDR1 MGHRA and CDR2 YSYEKL. V gave up 0 bases and J gave up 6 bases, with 11 bases separating them. This CDR3 has 14 amino acids. CDR3 region: CASSQDIGAAEAFF. In DNA, the CDR3 is TGCGCCAGCAGCCAAGATATTGGGGCAGCTGAAGCTTTCTTT.

This clonotype appeared many times. The chain is built from TRBV28 and TRBJ2-7; no clear D. Germline-derived CDR1 and CDR2 are MDHEN and SYDVKM. V dropped 3 bases and J dropped 2 bases, with 11 bases sitting between them. The CDR3 runs 14 residues. CDR3 nucleotides: TGTGCCAGCAGTTTCGCCGCTGGGGCCTACGAGCAGTACTTC. This sequence encodes CASSFAAGAYEQYF.

The chain has TRBV20-1 and TRBJ2-2; 9 nucleotides line up with TRBD1. This CDR3 region has 16 residues. V lost 2 bases and J lost 4; bases outside the gene matches: 8. CDR1 and CDR2 (germline): DFQATT, SNEGSKA (reference sequence). CDR3 residues: CSARHRDRAVTGELFF. CDR3 DNA sequence: TGCAGTGCTAGACACCGGGACAGGGCCGTCACCGGGGAGCTGTTTTTT.

This clonotype has ten or more counts. The V and J genes are TRBV30 and TRBJ2-6; D is unclear. Per the germline V gene, CDR1 is GTSNPN and CDR2 is SVGIG (reference sequence). The CDR3 totals 13 residues. The CDR3 spells CALAVSGANVLTF. In DNA form, the CDR3 reads TGTGCGCTGGCGGTCTCTGGGGCCAACGTCCTGACTTTC.

This clonotype was detected ten times or more. The genes are TRBV28 and TRBJ1-3, with D perhaps TRBD1 (6 bases). Trimming left V 4 bases short and J 4 bases short, with 26 bases between. The germline V gene encodes CDR1 MDHEN and CDR2 SYDVKM. CDR3 size: 19 residues. Here the CDR3 reads CASSSPGGATAKGGNTIYF. CDR3 coding DNA: TGTGCCAGCAGTTCCCCTGGGGGGGCCACGGCGAAAGGGGGAAACACCATATATTTT.

In this sample, this clonotype turned up many times. The chain joins TRBV10-2 to TRBJ1-5, with 9 bases fitting TRBD1. The CDR3 consists of 18 residues. J was trimmed by 3 bases and V by 5 bases; bases with no gene match: 14. Germline V gives CDR1 WSHSY, CDR2 SAAADI. The CDR3 bases are TGCGCCAGCAGTCGCCGGACAGGGGACGGACAAAACAATCAGCCCCAGCATTTT. Protein sequence: CASSRRTGDGQNNQPQHF.

This clonotype was picked up many times. The V gene is TRBV2, the J gene TRBJ1-2; no clear D gene. The V and J ends lost 10 bases and 4 bases respectively, with 13 bases between them. The CDR3 covers 12 residues. The germline V gene has CDR1 SNHLY and CDR2 FYNNEI. Written as DNA, the CDR3 is TGTGCCACCGACCGGGAGATCTATGGCTACACCTTC. Amino acids: CATDREIYGYTF.

J is TRBJ2-5 and V is TRBV30, with D unresolved. The CDR3 totals 15 residues. Trimming cost V 0 bases and J 1 base, with 12 bases left between them. CDR1 is GTSNPN, CDR2 SVGIG, per germline (reference sequence). The CDR3 coding sequence is TGTGCCTGGAGTGTCCGCCTACTATCCCAAGAGACCCAGTACTTC. Its protein product is CAWSVRLLSQETQYF.

This clonotype was seen at least ten times. The chain employs TRBV30 and TRBJ2-5; no firm D call. The CDR3 loop spans 14 amino acids. V lost 5 bases and J lost 5, with 18 bases in between. The germline V gene encodes CDR1 GTSNPN and CDR2 SVGIG (reference sequence). The CDR3 nucleotides read TGTGCCTGGGGCCTTAACCTACCGAGGGAGACCCAGTACTTC. It is translated as CAWGLNLPRETQYF.

The table lists this clonotype with many counts. The chain has TRBV28 and TRBJ1-2; D unclear. CDR3 size: 13 residues. Trimming removed 8 bases from V and 4 bases from J, with 14 bases in between. Germline V gene sequence: CDR1 MDHEN, CDR2 SYDVKM. CDR3 in amino acids: CASRPAAIYGYTF. CDR3 in DNA: TGTGCCAGCCGCCCGGCAGCTATCTATGGCTACACCTTC.

Many counts were recorded for this clonotype. The chain carries TRBV7-2 and TRBJ2-5; 7 bases line up with TRBD1. The CDR3 consists of 13 residues. Germline CDR1 and CDR2: SGHTA and FQGNSA. V dropped 5 bases and J dropped 2; count of bases not matched to a gene: 2. The chain's CDR3 is CASSGRGQETQYF. In DNA, the CDR3 is TGTGCCAGCAGCGGCAGGGGGCAAGAGACCCAGTACTTC.

This clonotype was counted at least ten times. The rearrangement joins TRBV10-2 to TRBJ2-2; no clear D gene. V lost 2 bases and J lost 5, with 9 bases in between. CDR3 length equals 14 residues. Per the germline V gene, CDR1 is WSHSY and CDR2 is SAAADI. CDR3 DNA: TGCGCCAGCAGTGAGGCCACAGTTACCGGGGAGCTGTTTTTT. Amino acids: CASSEATVTGELFF.

This clonotype was detected ten times or more. This chain joins TRBV19 and TRBJ2-2; 8 bases map to TRBD2. With V trimmed by 5 bases and J by 0 bases, 5 bases remained unmatched. This CDR3 spans 16 amino acids. Germline CDR1 LNHDA, CDR2 SQIVND (reference sequence). CDR3 residues: CASSSAGAPNTGELFF. The CDR3, as DNA: TGTGCCAGTAGTTCAGCGGGGGCCCCGAACACCGGGGAGCTGTTTTTT.

This clonotype was seen at least ten times. The V gene is TRBV12-5, the J gene TRBJ1-5; the D is unclear. The V and J ends lost 1 base and 0 bases respectively, with 1 base between them. This CDR3 spans 13 amino acids. The germline CDR1 and CDR2 sequences are LGHNT and FRNRAP. The DNA for the CDR3 is TGTGCTAGTGGTTTGGATAGCAATCAGCCCCAGCATTTT. It is translated as CASGLDSNQPQHF.

There are many counts of this clonotype. This chain connects TRBV19 to TRBJ1-2; TRBD1 matches 7 bases. The germline gives CDR1 LNHDA, CDR2 SQIVND (reference sequence). J was trimmed by 6 bases and V by 4 bases; bases with no gene match: 8. The CDR3 is 14 residues long. CDR3 sequence reads: CASSTRTGSNGYTF. The CDR3 coding sequence is TGTGCCAGTAGTACCCGGACAGGTTCGAATGGCTACACCTTC.

This clonotype has at least ten counts. CDR3 bases: TGTGCCAGTAGTATTATTACGGCGAACACTGAAGCTTTCTTT. It translates to CASSIITANTEAFF. The rearrangement uses TRBV19 and TRBJ1-1; D is unresolved. V lost 3 bases and J lost 1, with 9 bases in between. The CDR3 is made up of 14 amino acids. CDR1 and CDR2 (germline): LNHDA, SQIVND (reference sequence). Full variable domain (missing parts from reference TRBV19 and TRBJ1-1): DGGITQSPKYLFRKEGQNVTLSCEQNLNHDAMYWYRQDPGQGLRLIYYSQIVNDFQKGDIAEGYSVSREKKESFPLTVTSAQKNPTAFYLCASSIITANTEAFFGQGTRLTVV.

There are many counts of this clonotype. The rearrangement links TRBV5-1 to TRBJ1-1; D unresolved. The CDR3 extends over 13 amino acids. Between the trimmed V and J ends, which lost 0 bases and 5 bases, there was a span of 8 bases. Germline values: CDR1 SGHRS, CDR2 YFSETQ. CDR3: CASSLVAQTEAFF. In DNA form, the CDR3 reads TGCGCCAGCAGCTTGGTGGCCCAAACTGAAGCTTTCTTT.

This chain links TRBV6-5 with TRBJ2-1; D call uncertain. The germline CDR1 and CDR2 sequences are MNHEY and SVGAGI. The CDR3 length is 12 residues. Trimming removed 2 bases at V and 8 bases at J, with 7 bases between. CDR3 sequence (DNA): TGTGCCAGCAGTTACAGTCGGGATGAGCAGTTCTTC. Protein: CASSYSRDEQFF.

This clonotype was found many times. The chain recombines TRBV12-3 or TRBV12-4 with TRBJ2-7, with a tentative D call TRBD1 (6 bases). V lost 1 base and J lost 3, with 10 bases in between. The CDR3 is made up of 14 amino acids. CDR3 loop: CASSLGQGYYEQYF. In DNA, the CDR3 is TGTGCCAGCAGTTTAGGGCAGGGGTACTACGAGCAGTACTTC.